The clone carrying this T cell receptor beta chain was found a few times. What it recognizes is unknown. Germline V CDR1 and CDR2: SGHRS, YFSETQ. The CDR3 contains 14 residues. V lost 4 bases and J 4 bases, leaving 14 bases between the germline ends. The sample originates from a study of post-analysis software for immune sequencing data. Study in general: The disease courses spanned relapsing-remitting, secondary progressive and progressive-relapsing forms of multiple sclerosis. Whole-study findings and limits: Samples from one preparation batch, clustered by F measure, grouped strongly together. When patients were compared with controls, a handful of TRBV segments were more frequent, TRBV5-6, TRBV5-1 and TRBV20-1 among them. Normalized Chao1 diversity was significantly reduced in patients versus controls.

Tagging with unique molecular identifiers was a feature of the TCR beta cDNA libraries. TCRdb reanalysed the PCR reads using MiXCR and keeps one entry per CDR3 protein. The sample shows about 460,000 distinct CDR3 sequences, 45% of them seen only once. Sequences were obtained from blood. The chain couples TRBV5-1 to TRBJ1-1, with TRBD1 as a possible D gene (6 bases). The receptor was derived from a girl aged 10 to 17 with multiple sclerosis. This chain's CDR3 is CASSPGTFATEAFF. The CDR3 DNA is TGCGCCAGCAGCCCCGGGACATTTGCCACTGAAGCTTTCTTT.